The 21 T cell receptor beta chains listed next were all sequenced from one sample in a study of T cells in Graves' hyperthyroidism and ophthalmopathy. It was RNA transcripts that yielded the amplified TCR beta CDR3 regions. During a first-round RT-PCR of the TCR CDR3, the HTBI primer set was used. MiXCR, run by TCRdb on the multiplex PCR reads, gives a single entry per CDR3 protein. The table shows roughly 170,000 distinct CDR3 sequences, with about 15% occurring only once. The specimen sequenced was blood. These receptors came from a woman in her forties or fifties with Graves' hyperthyroidism.

Remarks on this clonotype: A much larger clone lies one base from this, so it may be a read error. V and J are TRBV19 and TRBJ2-7, with 9 bases that match TRBD1. This CDR3 spans 15 amino acids. J was trimmed by 5 bases and V by 2 bases; bases with no gene match: 7. The germline CDR1 and CDR2 sequences are LNHDA and SQIVND (reference sequence). The CDR3 loop is CASSIMNRGQNEQYF. The CDR3 region has the DNA TGTGCCAGTAGTATAATGAACAGGGGGCAGAACGAGCAGTACTTC.

This clonotype came up many times. The rearrangement uses TRBV6-5 and TRBJ1-3, with D unresolved. The ends were cut back, 2 bases at V and 0 bases at J, with 8 bases in the middle. CDR1 is MNHEY and CDR2 is SVGAGI in the germline V gene. The CDR3 has 15 residues. This CDR3 reads CASSYTRASGNTIYF. CDR3 sequence (DNA): TGTGCCAGCAGTTACACCAGAGCCTCTGGAAACACCATATATTTT.

This clonotype was counted ten times or more. The rearrangement links TRBV11-2 to TRBJ2-7; D is possibly TRBD2 (5 bases). V was trimmed by 0 bases and J by 2 bases, leaving 23 bases between them. This CDR3 contains 19 residues. The germline gives CDR1 SGHAT, CDR2 FQNNGV. CDR3 bases: TGTGCCAGCAGCTTAGACCACCCCGTCGGGCTAGCCTTTCCCTACGAGCAGTACTTC. The encoded protein is CASSLDHPVGLAFPYEQYF.

Note on this clonotype: This may be a read error, as it is one base from a much larger clone. The chain links TRBV5-5 to TRBJ1-1; maybe TRBD1 (5 bases). V was cut by 0 bases and J by 3 bases, with 12 bases left in between. Germline loops: CDR1 SGHKS, CDR2 YYEKEE (reference sequence). The CDR3 totals 15 residues. The CDR3 nucleotides are TGTGCCAGCAGCTTGGGGGGGTCCGAGGACACTGAAGCTTTCTTT. This translates into CASSLGGSEDTEAFF.

The chain couples TRBV7-9 to TRBJ2-5; no clear D. V was cut by 3 bases and J by 3 bases, with 17 bases left in between. The CDR3 runs to 16 residues. CDR1 and CDR2 from the germline V gene are SEHNR and FQNEAQ (reference sequence). The CDR3 here is CASSLTVRQVKETQYF. The CDR3 DNA is TGTGCCAGCAGCTTGACGGTTCGGCAGGTTAAAGAGACCCAGTACTTC.

This clonotype appeared many times. The CDR3 coding sequence is TGCGCCAGCAGTGATAACCCGACAGTCTCGTCGAGGACCCAGTACTTC. It specifies CASSDNPTVSSRTQYF. The V and J genes are TRBV10-1 and TRBJ2-5, with a tentative D call TRBD1 (5 bases). Deletions cut 3 bases from V and 7 bases from J, with 21 bases between. The CDR3 totals 16 residues. The germline V gene encodes CDR1 WNHNN and CDR2 SYGVQD (reference sequence).

This clonotype was detected many times. This chain connects TRBV20-1 to TRBJ2-1; TRBD1 agrees at 8 bases. This CDR3 region has 15 residues. With 6 bases clipped from V and 0 bases from J, the junction kept 7 bases outside the gene matches. Germline V lookup: CDR1 DFQATT, CDR2 SNEGSKA (reference sequence). The CDR3 is CSAPRTGSSYNEQFF. The CDR3 bases are TGCAGTGCGCCACGGACAGGGAGCTCCTACAATGAGCAGTTCTTC.

This clonotype was seen ten or more times. Here the CDR3 reads CASSPPSGFEQYF. The DNA for the CDR3 is TGTGCCAGCTCACCACCGTCGGGTTTCGAGCAGTACTTC. The chain couples TRBV18 to TRBJ2-7; D gene uncertain. Looked up from germline, CDR1 is KGHSH and CDR2 is LQKENI. This CDR3 has 13 amino acids. Deletions cut 0 bases from V and 6 bases from J, with 9 bases between. The entire variable domain, with the rest obtained from reference TRBV18 and TRBJ2-7, is as follows: NAGVMQNPRHLVRRRGQEARLRCSPMKGHSHVYWYRQLPEEGLKFMVYLQKENIIDESGMPKERFSAEFPKEGPSILRIQQVVRGDSAAYFCASSPPSGFEQYFGPGTRLTVT.

This clonotype has a count of ten or more. The chain carries TRBV19 and TRBJ1-1, with 8 bases that match TRBD1. This CDR3 comprises 16 residues. The germline CDR1 and CDR2 sequences are LNHDA and SQIVND (reference sequence). V lost 6 bases and J lost 0; bases outside the gene matches: 9. As DNA, the CDR3 is TGTGCCAGTAGCGGCACAGGGGGTTTCATGAACACTGAAGCTTTCTTT. This encodes CASSGTGGFMNTEAFF.

This clonotype was recorded at least ten times. V gene TRBV7-8 combines with J gene TRBJ1-2; D gene unclear. The germline V gene encodes CDR1 SGHVS and CDR2 FQNEAQ. V was shortened by 4 bases and J by 6 bases, with 12 bases between the two germline ends. The CDR3 is made up of 13 amino acids. Here the CDR3 DNA reads TGTGCCAGCAGCTCCCCCGCCACAAATGGCTACACCTTC. Its protein product is CASSSPATNGYTF.

This sequence joins TRBV20-1 and TRBJ1-3; the match to TRBD1 covers 10 bases. The CDR3 totals 16 residues. The ends lost 3 bases at V and 1 base at J; junction bases unmatched: 6. Germline CDR1 and CDR2: DFQATT and SNEGSKA (reference sequence). As DNA, the CDR3 is TGCAGTGCTAGTAGGGGGGACAGGGGTTCTGGAAACACCATATATTTT. Translated: CSASRGDRGSGNTIYF.

The CDR3 loop reads CATNLHSTGNQPQHF. CDR3 bases: TGTGCCACTAACCTACACTCGACGGGCAATCAGCCCCAGCATTTT. This chain connects TRBV6-1 to TRBJ1-5, with D unresolved. V dropped 10 bases and J dropped 2 bases, with 18 bases sitting between them. Germline V gives CDR1 MNHNS, CDR2 SASEGT. The CDR3 totals 15 residues.

This clonotype was recorded many times. The chain recombines TRBV20-1 with TRBJ1-2; TRBD1 is a possible D gene (6 bases). The CDR3 covers 12 residues. CDR1 is DFQATT, CDR2 SNEGSKA, per germline (reference sequence). The V and J ends lost 6 bases and 8 bases respectively, with 16 bases between them. CDR3 region: CSADQTGRGYTF. The DNA of the CDR3 is TGCAGTGCGGATCAGACAGGAAGAGGCTACACCTTC.

Only a few counts were recorded for this clonotype. The chain couples TRBV18 to TRBJ2-5; 8 bases agree with TRBD2. The CDR3 totals 15 residues. The V gene end was trimmed by 1 base and the J gene end by 5 bases; junction bases not matched to a gene: 6. Germline CDR1 is KGHSH and CDR2 is LQKENI. The chain's CDR3 is CASSPRQSGGETQYF. CDR3 bases: TGTGCCAGCTCACCACGACAGTCGGGAGGGGAGACCCAGTACTTC. The whole variable domain, remainder taken from reference TRBV18 and TRBJ2-5, is NAGVMQNPRHLVRRRGQEARLRCSPMKGHSHVYWYRQLPEEGLKFMVYLQKENIIDESGMPKERFSAEFPKEGPSILRIQQVVRGDSAAYFCASSPRQSGGETQYFGPGTRLLVL.

This clonotype was seen a few times. The genes are TRBV19 and TRBJ2-3, with a weak D call TRBD2 (5 bases). Germline V CDR1 and CDR2: LNHDA, SQIVND (reference sequence). Trimming stripped 6 bases from V and 2 bases from J, with 15 bases between. The CDR3 is 15 residues long. The CDR3 coding sequence is TGTGCCAGTAGCCCGGACTCTCATTCCACAGATACGCAGTATTTT. Its protein is CASSPDSHSTDTQYF. The whole variable domain, remainder taken from reference TRBV19 and TRBJ2-3, is DGGITQSPKYLFRKEGQNVTLSCEQNLNHDAMYWYRQDPGQGLRLIYYSQIVNDFQKGDIAEGYSVSREKKESFPLTVTSAQKNPTAFYLCASSPDSHSTDTQYFGPGTRLTVL.

This clonotype was seen repeatedly, ten times or more. The chain recombines TRBV3-1 with TRBJ1-1; D gene ambiguous. CDR1 and CDR2 from the germline V gene are LGHDT and YNNKEL (reference sequence). The CDR3 contains 15 residues. The V and J ends lost 1 base and 1 base respectively, with 10 bases between them. The CDR3 sequence is CASSQGMSGNTEAFF. The CDR3 nucleotides read TGTGCCAGCAGCCAAGGGATGTCGGGGAACACTGAAGCTTTCTTT.

In this sample, this clonotype turned up many times. The chain links TRBV7-9 to TRBJ2-7; weak D call: TRBD1 (5 bases). The CDR3 is 13 amino acids. CDR1 is SEHNR and CDR2 is FQNEAQ in the germline V gene (reference sequence). With 6 bases removed from V and 5 bases from J, the gap between germline ends came to 14 bases. The CDR3 bases are TGTGCCAGCAGTCTCCAGGGTGTCAACGAGCAGTACTTC. Protein product: CASSLQGVNEQYF.

This clonotype was observed many times. J is TRBJ1-1 and V is TRBV6-2 or TRBV6-3; a weak D match, TRBD1 (5 bases). The CDR3 extends over 15 amino acids. Germline V lookup: CDR1 MNHEY, CDR2 SVGEGT. Between the trimmed V and J ends, which lost 6 bases and 0 bases, there was a span of 14 bases. CDR3 loop: CASRPLGGMNTEAFF. DNA for the CDR3: TGTGCCAGCAGGCCCTTGGGGGGGATGAACACTGAAGCTTTCTTT.

This clonotype came up many times. This sequence joins TRBV7-9 and TRBJ2-3; D is perhaps TRBD1 (5 bases). Germline assignment: CDR1 SEHNR and CDR2 FQNEAQ (reference sequence). The CDR3 runs to 15 residues. V was cut by 7 bases and J by 0 bases, with 14 bases left in between. CDR3 in DNA: TGTGCCAGCACCCCCGACAGCGCTAGCACAGATACGCAGTATTTT. Protein product: CASTPDSASTDTQYF.

The chain carries TRBV12-3 or TRBV12-4 and TRBJ1-1; D is perhaps TRBD1 (6 bases). This CDR3 has 17 residues. V lost 2 bases, J lost 2 bases, and 18 bases lay in between. The CDR3 sequence is CASSLPGHREKNTEAFF. The CDR3 DNA reads as TGTGCCAGCAGTTTACCCGGACACAGGGAAAAAAACACTGAAGCTTTCTTT.

This clonotype has at least ten counts. This chain links TRBV19 with TRBJ2-5; D possibly corresponds to TRBD1 (8 bases). The CDR3 contains 13 residues. Deletions cut 9 bases from V and 3 bases from J, with 14 bases between. CDR1 LNHDA and CDR2 SQIVND come from the germline V gene (reference sequence). The CDR3 bases are TGTGCCAGCAGACAGGGGACTAAAGAGACCCAGTACTTC. Translating gives CASRQGTKETQYF.